Listed below are T cell receptor beta chains from one sample, sequenced in a study of CD8 T cells in ankylosing spondylitis. Each CDR3 protein is one row after TCRdb ran MiXCR on the 5' RACE reads. The table has under 200,000 distinct CDR3 sequences, around a tenth seen once. Sequencing used blood, either unsorted or a sorted T cell fraction (not recorded which). Source of these receptors: a female donor with ankylosing spondylitis or in good health (not recorded which). Both conserved end residues are part of each CDR3. The D gene is left open where the match is weak. A clone size is listed for some rows: how often the clone was seen (once, few, many), or a class if it is expanded.

TRBJ2-1 few 17 TRBV28 TRBD2 TGTGCCAGCAGTTTCTCCCCCTATAGCGGGAGTCGCGGCGAGCAGTTCTTC CASSFSPYSGSRGEQFF
TRBJ2-3 few 15 TRBV7-2 TRBD2 TGTGCCAGCAGCTCAGTAGCGGGAGTGGTAGATACGCAGTATTTT CASSSVAGVVDTQYF
TRBJ2-1 NA 15 TRBV4-3 NA TGCGCCAGCAGCCAAGATCGAGGTCGGGGGTATGAGCAGTTCTTC CASSQDRGRGYEQFF
TRBJ2-5 NA 15 TRBV7-9 NA TGTGCCAGCAGCGCACTAACAGAACCCCAAGAGACCCAGTACTTC CASSALTEPQETQYF
TRBJ2-5 NA 15 TRBV6-5 NA TGTGCCAGCAGTTACAAGGGGCCAGGCAGGGAGACCCAGTACTTC CASSYKGPGRETQYF
TRBJ2-1 many 16 TRBV12-3/TRBV12-4 NA TGTGCCAGCAGTCATCGACTAGGGGGCCGTTACAATGAGCAGTTCTTC CASSHRLGGRYNEQFF
TRBJ2-7 few 14 TRBV6-2/TRBV6-3 NA TGTGCCAGCAGTTCCCTGACAGGAGCCTACGAGCAGTACTTC CASSSLTGAYEQYF
TRBJ2-7 NA 16 TRBV27 TRBD2 TGTGCCAGCAGTTTATTAGCGGGAGGGCCCTCGGGCGAGCAGTACTTC CASSLLAGGPSGEQYF
TRBJ2-7 few 17 TRBV9 TRBD2 TGTGCCAGCAGCGTAGAGGGAGGGGGGACTAGCGTCTACGAGCAGTACTTC CASSVEGGGTSVYEQYF
TRBJ1-2 NA 13 TRBV29-1 TRBD1 TGCAGCGTGAGGACAGGGCGGAACTATGGCTACACCTTC CSVRTGRNYGYTF
TRBJ2-7 NA 15 TRBV7-9 TRBD2 TGTGCCAGCAGCCCCGGGACTAGCGGCGCCTACGAGCAGTACTTC CASSPGTSGAYEQYF
TRBJ1-1 NA 15 TRBV27 TRBD1 TGTGCCAGCAGTCAGGACAGGGGATTGGGGACTGAAGCTTTCTTT CASSQDRGLGTEAFF
TRBJ2-1 few 15 TRBV11-2 TRBD1 TGTGCCAGCAGCCAACTGGGACAGGGACCAAATGAGCAGTTCTTC CASSQLGQGPNEQFF
TRBJ2-2 many 15 TRBV27 NA TGTGCCAGCAGTTTAGTGGGAGATTACGGCGGGGAGCTGTTTTTT CASSLVGDYGGELFF
TRBJ2-7 NA 17 TRBV18 NA TGTGCCAGCTCACCAGGGAGTTATGCGGATAGCTCCTACGAGCAGTACTTC CASSPGSYADSSYEQYF
TRBJ2-1 NA 13 TRBV30 NA TGTGCCTGGAGTGAGGGCGGTCGGGCTGAGCAGTTCTTC CAWSEGGRAEQFF
TRBJ1-1 few 12 TRBV7-9 NA TGTGCCAGCAGCTTACTACTGGATGAAGCTTTCTTT CASSLLLDEAFF
TRBJ2-7 many 14 TRBV20-1 TRBD2 TGCAGTGCCCTAACTAGCGGGAGTAGTTACGAGCAGTACTTC CSALTSGSSYEQYF
TRBJ1-1 many 15 TRBV7-6 NA TGTGCCAGCAGCTTAGCGGAAACATACCGGGCTGAAGCTTTCTTT CASSLAETYRAEAFF
TRBJ2-3 few 19 TRBV5-4 NA TGTGCCAGCAGCTCGCACGAGGACCCTTTCCTTACTAGCACAGATACGCAGTATTTT CASSSHEDPFLTSTDTQYF
TRBJ2-1 few 13 TRBV7-3 TRBD2 TGTGCCAGCAGCTTAACTAGCGGGAGGGCGGTGTTCTTC CASSLTSGRAVFF
TRBJ2-2 few 13 TRBV30 NA TGTGCCTGGAGTCCCGACTGGACCGGGGAGCTGTTTTTT CAWSPDWTGELFF
TRBJ2-1 many 13 TRBV27 NA TGTGCCAGCAGGGACCCCTCCTACAATGAGCAGTTCTTC CASRDPSYNEQFF
TRBJ2-7 few 13 TRBV20-1 NA TGCAGTGCTAGAGACGACAGGGGAGGGGAGCAGTACTTC CSARDDRGGEQYF
TRBJ2-7 NA 15 TRBV5-5 TRBD1 TGTGCCAGCAGCCCCCTCGGACAGGGGGTCTACGAGCAGTACTTC CASSPLGQGVYEQYF
TRBJ1-1 many 13 TRBV7-9 NA TGTGCCAGCAGCTCACAGGGTGGGACTGAAGCTTTCTTT CASSSQGGTEAFF
TRBJ2-3 many 13 TRBV3-1 NA TGTGCCAGCAGCCAAGATCTTCCAGATACGCAGTATTTT CASSQDLPDTQYF
TRBJ2-1 NA 15 TRBV20-1 TRBD1 TGCAGTGCTAGAGATATGACAGGGCTAACGAATGAGCAGTTCTTC CSARDMTGLTNEQFF
TRBJ1-4 many 11 TRBV4-3 NA TGCGCCAGCAGGAGCGGGGGAAAACTGTTTTTT CASRSGGKLFF
TRBJ2-5 many 13 TRBV11-2 NA TGTGCCAGCAGCTTAGGCCCAGAAGAGGGCCAGTACTTC CASSLGPEEGQYF
TRBJ2-1 few 13 TRBV3-1 TRBD2 TGTGCCAGTTGGGGGGGGAGCTACAATGAGCAGTTCTTC CASWGGSYNEQFF
TRBJ2-7 few 14 TRBV4-3 NA TGCGCCAGCAGCCTCCGGGCTTATTCCTACGAGCAGTACTTC CASSLRAYSYEQYF
TRBJ2-4 many 15 TRBV4-3 TRBD2 TGCGCCAGCAGCCAGTCTCTAGCGGAAAAAAACATTCAGTACTTC CASSQSLAEKNIQYF
TRBJ1-2 NA 15 TRBV5-1 NA TGCGCCAGCACCTTCGACACTTACACTAACTATGGCTACACCTTC CASTFDTYTNYGYTF
TRBJ2-1 NA 13 TRBV12-3/TRBV12-4 NA TGTGCCAGCAGCCCCACCGGGACCAATGAGCAGTTCTTC CASSPTGTNEQFF
TRBJ2-1 NA 16 TRBV15 NA TGTGCCACCAGCAGAGGAATACAGGATAACTACAATGAGCAGTTCTTC CATSRGIQDNYNEQFF
TRBJ2-7 few 13 TRBV11-2 NA TGTGCCAGCAGCTCTCCTGCACCCTACGAGCAGTACTTC CASSSPAPYEQYF
TRBJ2-3 many 15 TRBV12-3/TRBV12-4 NA TGTGCCAGCAGTTTCCTAAGCTTAAGCACAGATACGCAGTATTTT CASSFLSLSTDTQYF
TRBJ2-1 many 11 TRBV24-1 NA TGTGCCACCAGTGATGGGTCCGAGCAGTTCTTC CATSDGSEQFF
TRBJ2-7 few 15 TRBV4-3 TRBD2 TGCGCCAGCAGCCAAGATCGTCGGGGGGCCTACGAGCAGTACTTC CASSQDRRGAYEQYF
TRBJ2-1 few 15 TRBV5-1 NA TGCGCCAGCAGCTTGGTAGCGGCGGCCTACAATGAGCAGTTCTTC CASSLVAAAYNEQFF
TRBJ2-7 many 14 TRBV27 TRBD1 TGTGCCAGCAGTGGACAGGGACCGTCGGGGGAGCAGTACTTC CASSGQGPSGEQYF
TRBJ2-3 NA 10 TRBV29-1 NA TGCAGCGATTTGGGGGATACGCAGTATTTT CSDLGDTQYF
TRBJ2-7 few 15 TRBV3-1 NA TGTGCCAGCAGCCAGATAGCGCAAAGCTCCTACGAGCAGTACTTC CASSQIAQSSYEQYF
TRBJ2-1 many 12 TRBV7-8 NA TGTGCCAGCAGCCCCGGACACAATGAGCAGTTCTTC CASSPGHNEQFF
TRBJ2-1 NA 11 TRBV20-1 NA TGCAGTGCTAGTCCCCGGGGTGAGCAGTTCTTC CSASPRGEQFF
TRBJ1-2 NA 13 TRBV4-1 NA TGCGCCAGCAGCCCGGACCTAGGCCATGGCTACACCTTC CASSPDLGHGYTF
TRBJ2-7 many 14 TRBV12-3/TRBV12-4 TRBD1 TGTGCCAGCAGTTCCGGGACAGGGGCAATCGAGCAGTACTTC CASSSGTGAIEQYF
TRBJ2-7 many 12 TRBV29-1 NA TGCAGCGTTTGGACTGAGCCCTACGAGCAGTACTTC CSVWTEPYEQYF
TRBJ2-7 NA 17 TRBV28 NA TGTGCCAGCAGAGGAAGAGGTCGCGGGATAAGCTCCTACGAGCAGTACTTC CASRGRGRGISSYEQYF
TRBJ2-2 many 13 TRBV29-1 NA TGCAGCGGGGCAGCTAGCTTCACCGGGGAGCTGTTTTTT CSGAASFTGELFF
TRBJ1-4 NA 16 TRBV4-3 NA TGCGCCAGCAGCCAAGACCCTGGCGGATCCTATGAAAAACTGTTTTTT CASSQDPGGSYEKLFF
TRBJ2-7 NA 14 TRBV5-1 NA TGCGCCAGCAGCTTGGAAGGGAACTCCTACGAGCAGTACTTC CASSLEGNSYEQYF
TRBJ2-3 NA 13 TRBV30 TRBD2 TGTGCCTGCACCCTAGCGGGAGAGTCAACGCAGTATTTT CACTLAGESTQYF